This note documents a single T cell receptor beta chain sequence. Its specificity is unknown. One base away lies a much larger clone, so this may be a sequencing read error. The data were obtained in a study of T cell repertoires in cytomegalovirus infection. Across the whole study: CMV infection and matching HLA type were both indicated by public TCR beta signatures.

V dropped 3 bases and J dropped 6 bases, with 18 bases sitting between them. This CDR3 contains 16 residues. One entry per CDR3 protein results from TCRdb running MiXCR on the reads. Among hundreds of thousands of distinct CDR3 sequences listed, more than 20% were seen once. Study-wide points: The cumulative frequency of public TCR beta families distinguished individuals who carried CMV together with the relevant HLA.

The receptor was derived from a human donor in good health (CMV status not recorded). Some clones in this sample may be carry-over from other donors' samples. The sample taken for sequencing was CD8+ T cells from PBMCs. The chain has TRBV12-3 or TRBV12-4 and TRBJ2-1; D uncertain. Written as DNA, the CDR3 is TGTGCCAGCAGTTTGGCCTACCAGCATTTCACCAATGAGCAGTTCTTC. It is translated as CASSLAYQHFTNEQFF.